This is a list of T cell receptor beta chains from one sample in a study of spatial heterogeneity in lung cancer. One entry per CDR3 protein results from TCRdb running MiXCR on the 5' RACE reads. The sample gives 40,000 to 55,000 distinct CDR3 sequences, approximately 6.8% of which show up once; around 42% is in the top ten. The specimen comprised PBMCs, sampled at surgery. All receptors derive from a female donor with early-stage non-small cell lung cancer. The CDR3 runs from the conserved cysteine through the conserved F or W. The D gene is left open where the match is weak. Some rows have no size entry. The others give once, few or many, or a class for an expanded clone.

TRBV19	NA	many	TRBJ2-5	CASRDHVNQETQYF	TGTGCCAGTAGAGACCACGTTAACCAAGAGACCCAGTACTTC
TRBV14	NA	NA	TRBJ1-1	CASSQGGGEAFF	TGTGCCAGCAGCCAAGGCGGGGGTGAAGCTTTCTTT
TRBV7-2	TRBD1	many	TRBJ1-5	CASSETGGSQPQHF	TGTGCCAGCAGCGAAACAGGGGGCTCCCAGCCCCAGCATTTT
TRBV24-1	TRBD2	NA	TRBJ2-3	CATSDPGLAGGFTDTQYF	TGTGCCACCAGTGATCCCGGACTAGCGGGGGGGTTCACAGATACGCAGTATTTT
TRBV7-2	TRBD2	few	TRBJ2-2	CASGGANTGELFF	TGTGCCTCTGGGGGGGCGAACACCGGGGAGCTGTTTTTT
TRBV29-1	NA	many	TRBJ1-1	CSVEDTNTEAFF	TGCAGCGTTGAAGACACGAACACTGAAGCTTTCTTT
TRBV2	NA	few	TRBJ2-5	CASSERQGKQETQYF	TGTGCCAGCAGTGAAAGGCAGGGGAAACAAGAGACCCAGTACTTC
TRBV16	NA	few	TRBJ2-3	CASSQSGDTQYF	TGTGCCAGCAGCCAAAGCGGGGATACGCAGTATTTT
TRBV12-3/TRBV12-4	NA	many	TRBJ1-5	CASSGGPNQPQHF	TGTGCCAGCAGTGGGGGACCCAATCAGCCCCAGCATTTT
TRBV4-1	NA	many	TRBJ2-7	CASSQGGLETTYEQYF	TGCGCCAGCAGCCAAGGAGGTTTGGAGACTACCTACGAGCAGTACTTC
TRBV7-6	NA	NA	TRBJ1-5	CASSLAGPGSNQPQHF	TGTGCCAGCAGCTTAGCCGGGCCAGGTAGCAATCAGCCCCAGCATTTT
TRBV20-1	TRBD2	NA	TRBJ2-3	CSALTSGVKDTQYF	TGCAGTGCTCTTACTAGCGGGGTAAAAGATACGCAGTATTTT
TRBV6-1	TRBD1	medium-sized	TRBJ2-7	CASSPRGDRGSEQYF	TGTGCCAGCTCCCCAAGGGGGGACAGGGGTTCCGAGCAGTACTTC
TRBV9	NA	many	TRBJ1-1	CASSVDSVMNTEAFF	TGTGCCAGCAGCGTAGATTCGGTGATGAACACTGAAGCTTTCTTT
TRBV29-1	TRBD1	many	TRBJ1-1	CSVESSGQKNTEAFF	TGCAGCGTTGAATCTTCGGGACAGAAAAACACTGAAGCTTTCTTT
TRBV4-1	NA	many	TRBJ1-1	CASSHTGNTNTEAFF	TGCGCCAGCAGCCATACAGGGAATACAAACACTGAAGCTTTCTTT
TRBV2	NA	many	TRBJ2-3	CAGFRASTDTQYF	TGTGCCGGTTTCAGGGCATCCACAGATACGCAGTATTTT
TRBV6-5	TRBD1	NA	TRBJ1-6	CASSWTGAGNTPLHF	TGTGCCAGCAGTTGGACAGGGGCGGGAAATACACCCCTCCACTTT
TRBV6-5	NA	many	TRBJ2-1	CASSFLAEQFF	TGTGCCAGCAGTTTCCTAGCTGAGCAGTTCTTC
TRBV12-3/TRBV12-4	TRBD2	few	TRBJ2-7	CASSSRWGLVPYEQYF	TGTGCCAGCAGTTCGCGATGGGGACTAGTACCGTACGAGCAGTACTTC
TRBV6-5	TRBD1	many	TRBJ2-7	CASRLGQGVYEQYF	TGTGCCAGCAGGTTAGGACAGGGGGTCTACGAGCAGTACTTC
TRBV7-2	NA	NA	TRBJ2-3	CASNLLGGSSSDTQYF	TGTGCCAGCAACCTGCTCGGCGGGTCTTCTTCGGATACGCAGTATTTT
TRBV10-3	TRBD1	many	TRBJ1-1	CAIREATGGNTEAFF	TGTGCCATCAGAGAGGCGACAGGGGGGAACACTGAAGCTTTCTTT
TRBV7-6	TRBD1	many	TRBJ1-1	CASSSRGGNTEAFF	TGTGCCAGCAGCTCCAGGGGGGGGAACACTGAAGCTTTCTTT
TRBV19	NA	few	TRBJ1-6	CASRGDSGNSPLHF	TGTGCCAGCCGCGGTGACTCAGGAAATTCACCCCTCCACTTT
TRBV20-1	NA	NA	TRBJ2-5	CSAGAREETQYF	TGCAGTGCGGGAGCCAGGGAAGAGACCCAGTACTTC
TRBV5-1	NA	few	TRBJ1-1	CASSLTQHEAFF	TGCGCCAGCAGCTTGACTCAGCACGAAGCTTTCTTT
TRBV3-1	NA	many	TRBJ1-6	CASSQSGNSPLHF	TGTGCCAGCAGCCAATCGGGGAATTCACCCCTCCACTTT
TRBV19	NA	NA	TRBJ2-3	CASSSGLRLTDTQYF	TGTGCCAGTAGTTCGGGCCTTCGGCTCACAGATACGCAGTATTTT